The entry that follows covers one T cell receptor (beta chain) sequence. Its specificity is not known. This sample is drawn from a study of identical twins' blood T cells. On the study more broadly: About six alpha and about 6 beta libraries together yielded 45 million or so reads.

General study results and limits: Top TCRbeta clonotypes were shared more with twin than unrelated donors. Twins shared about as many clonotypes as their cloneset sizes predicted.

TCRdb analysed the 5' RACE reads with MiXCR anew, one entry per CDR3 protein. The repertoire includes 400,000 or so distinct CDR3 sequences, 28% of them detected once, and roughly 5.5% sits in the top ten. Sample: PBMCs. The source is a woman aged 18 to 55 in good health.

The CDR3 region is CSVPRGNEQFF. The CDR3 nucleotides read TGCAGCGTTCCCCGGGGCAATGAGCAGTTCTTC. This chain joins TRBV29-1 and TRBJ2-1; D perhaps matches TRBD2 (5 bases). Trimming stripped 5 bases from V and 6 bases from J, with 8 bases between. Germline V gene lookup returns CDR1 SQVTM and CDR2 ANQGSEA. CDR3 size: 11 residues.